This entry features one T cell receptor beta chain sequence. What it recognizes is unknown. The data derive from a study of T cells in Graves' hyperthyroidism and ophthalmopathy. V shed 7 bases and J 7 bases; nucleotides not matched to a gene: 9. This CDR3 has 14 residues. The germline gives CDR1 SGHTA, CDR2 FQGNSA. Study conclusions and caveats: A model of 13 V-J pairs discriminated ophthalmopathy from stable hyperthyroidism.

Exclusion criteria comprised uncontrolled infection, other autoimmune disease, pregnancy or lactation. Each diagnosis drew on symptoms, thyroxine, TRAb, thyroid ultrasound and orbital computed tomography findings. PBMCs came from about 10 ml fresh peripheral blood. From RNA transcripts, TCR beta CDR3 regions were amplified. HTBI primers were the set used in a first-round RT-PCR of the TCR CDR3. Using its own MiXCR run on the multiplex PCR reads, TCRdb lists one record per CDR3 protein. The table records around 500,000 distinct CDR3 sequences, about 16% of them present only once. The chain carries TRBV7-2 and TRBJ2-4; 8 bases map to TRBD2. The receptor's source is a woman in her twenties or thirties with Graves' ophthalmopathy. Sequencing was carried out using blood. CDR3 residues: CASTNSGIGNIQYF. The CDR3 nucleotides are TGTGCCAGCACCAATAGCGGGATAGGGAACATTCAGTACTTC.